One and the same sample provided the 28 T cell receptor beta chains below, sequenced in a study of T and B cells in COVID-19 patients. TRB was amplified from about 250-500 ng of blood genomic DNA. BIOMED2 TRB-A/B primer pools were used in multiplex TRB PCR. TCRdb re-derived calls from the multiplex PCR reads in MiXCR, one entry per CDR3 protein. Counted here are tens of thousands of distinct CDR3 sequences, over 25% occurring once; the ten biggest clones make up roughly 2.1%. Sequencing was performed on blood. The receptors were gathered from a human donor who had recovered from COVID-19.

The chain uses TRBV14 and TRBJ1-1, with a tentative D call TRBD1 (6 bases). Germline assignment: CDR1 SGHDN and CDR2 FVKESK. V lost 1 base and J 4 bases, leaving 10 bases between the germline ends. The CDR3 covers 14 residues. CDR3 in amino acids: CASSQAVRGTEAFF. CDR3 DNA: TGTGCCAGCAGCCAAGCGGTCAGGGGCACTGAAGCTTTCTTT.

By sample fraction, this clonotype is medium-sized. The chain employs TRBV18 and TRBJ2-3; TRBD1 aligns across 9 bases. Germline V CDR1 and CDR2: KGHSH, LQKENI. The CDR3 runs to 16 residues. V was pared by 2 bases and J by 5 bases, with 8 bases of the junction left unmatched. The CDR3 DNA follows: TGTGCCAGCTCACCAAACCGGGACAGGGCGATAGATACGCAGTATTTT. This codes for CASSPNRDRAIDTQYF.

Judged by abundance, this clonotype is medium-sized. The chain carries TRBV18 and TRBJ2-5; 9 bases map to TRBD1. The CDR3 loop spans 14 amino acids. Per germline, CDR1 KGHSH and CDR2 LQKENI. J lost 3 bases, V lost 4 bases, and 3 bases had no gene match. CDR3 amino acids: CASSLWTGEETQYF. As DNA, the CDR3 is TGTGCCAGCTCACTTTGGACAGGGGAAGAGACCCAGTACTTC.

This clonotype was observed many times. V gene TRBV11-3 combines with J gene TRBJ1-1; D possibly corresponds to TRBD1 (6 bases). The CDR3 consists of 16 residues. V lost 1 base, J lost 6 bases, and 18 bases lay in between. The germline gives CDR1 SGHNT, CDR2 YENEEA. The CDR3 reads CASSLGLAARGAEAFF. In DNA, the CDR3 is TGTGCCAGCAGCTTAGGGCTGGCGGCCAGGGGCGCTGAAGCTTTCTTT.

The chain employs TRBV30 and TRBJ2-7; TRBD1 matches at 8 bases. CDR1 GTSNPN and CDR2 SVGIG come from the germline V gene (reference sequence). V was clipped by 3 bases and J by 5 bases; unmatched bases: 6. The CDR3 length is 13 residues. CDR3 sequence (DNA): TGTGCCTGGAGACGGACAGGGAGACACGAGCAGTACTTC. It is translated as CAWRRTGRHEQYF.

This clonotype has only a few counts. The J gene is TRBJ2-4, the V gene TRBV6-5; 9 nucleotides align to TRBD1. V lost 2 bases to trimming and J lost 10 bases; unmatched junction nucleotides: 3. CDR3 length: 13 residues. CDR1 and CDR2 from the germline V gene are MNHEY and SVGAGI. The CDR3 reads CASSYRQGDIQYF. The CDR3 DNA reads TGTGCCAGCAGTTACCGACAGGGGGATATTCAGTACTTC.

The chain uses TRBV6-2 or TRBV6-3 and TRBJ2-7; TRBD2 matches 14 bases. Germline V gene data show CDR1 as MNHEY and CDR2 as SVGEGT. The V gene end was trimmed by 4 bases and the J gene end by 2 bases; junction bases not matched to a gene: 16. The CDR3 consists of 20 residues. The DNA for the CDR3 is TGTGCCAGCAGTTTTCGACCGACTAGCGGGGGGGCCCTTACCCCCTACGAGCAGTACTTC. Translated: CASSFRPTSGGALTPYEQYF.

A word on this clonotype: Its ends do not fully match the called genes, so a read error is possible. The J gene is TRBJ2-4, the V gene TRBV5-4; D perhaps matches TRBD1 (5 bases). The CDR3 consists of 15 residues. From germline, CDR1 is SGHNT and CDR2 YYREEE (reference sequence). The CDR3 DNA reads TGTGCCAGCAGCTCCGCAGGGCCTGCCAGAAACATTCAGTACTTC. Its protein product is CASSSAGPARNIQYF. The whole variable domain, remainder taken from reference TRBV5-4 and TRBJ2-4, is ETGVTQSPTHLIKTRGQQVTLRCSSQSGHNTVSWYQQALGQGPQFIFQYYREEENGRGNFPPRFSGLQFPNYSSELNVNALELDDSALYLCASSSAGPARNIQYFGAGTRLSVL.

The chain has TRBV10-1 and TRBJ2-3; no definite D call. The CDR3 length is 13 residues. The V gene lost 8 bases and the J gene lost 4 bases, with 13 bases spanning the gap. CDR1 and CDR2 (germline): WNHNN, SYGVQD (reference sequence). The CDR3 DNA reads TGCGCCAGCTCCGCTTTGAGGTCAGATACGCAGTATTTT. This translates into CASSALRSDTQYF.

This clonotype was picked up many times. The chain's CDR3 is CASSMSQGGNYGYTF. CDR3 in DNA: TGTGCCAGTAGTATGTCCCAGGGAGGTAACTATGGCTACACCTTC. J is TRBJ1-2 and V is TRBV19; a weak D match, TRBD1 (5 bases). Germline-derived CDR1 and CDR2 are LNHDA and SQIVND (reference sequence). The CDR3 sequence is 15 residues long. The V gene lost 3 bases and the J gene lost 1 base, with 12 bases spanning the gap.

The chain recombines TRBV18 with TRBJ1-2; 10 bases line up with TRBD1. Trimming removed 3 bases from V and 3 bases from J; junction bases left unmatched: 1. The CDR3 is 14 amino acids. Germline CDR1 and CDR2: KGHSH and LQKENI. In DNA, the CDR3 is TGTGCCAGCTCACCCGGGACAGGGGACTATGGCTACACCTTC. Translating gives CASSPGTGDYGYTF. The variable domain in full, completed from reference TRBV18 and TRBJ1-2, reads NAGVMQNPRHLVRRRGQEARLRCSPMKGHSHVYWYRQLPEEGLKFMVYLQKENIIDESGMPKERFSAEFPKEGPSILRIQQVVRGDSAAYFCASSPGTGDYGYTFGSGTRLTVV.

This clonotype was observed at least ten times. The chain carries TRBV6-1 and TRBJ2-7, with 9 positions matching TRBD1. V trimming: 6 bases; J trimming: 5 bases; junction bases outside the gene matches: 5. In germline, CDR1 is MNHNS, CDR2 SASEGT. This CDR3 spans 13 amino acids. For the CDR3, the DNA is TGTGCCAGCAGGCCGGGACAGGGCCACGAGCAGTACTTC. This encodes CASRPGQGHEQYF.

This clonotype is judged medium-sized (0.01 to 0.1%). This chain links TRBV19 with TRBJ2-7, with TRBD2 as a possible D gene (7 bases). Germline V lookup: CDR1 LNHDA, CDR2 SQIVND (reference sequence). This CDR3 is built from 14 residues. Trimming cost V 3 bases and J 2 bases, with 11 bases left between them. The CDR3 DNA reads as TGTGCCAGTAGTATCCGGGGGGCACCCTACGAGCAGTACTTC. This encodes CASSIRGAPYEQYF.

This chain uses TRBV5-1 with TRBJ1-6; 7 positions match TRBD1. Per germline, CDR1 SGHRS and CDR2 YFSETQ. With 9 bases clipped from V and 5 bases from J, the junction kept 8 bases outside the gene matches. The CDR3 consists of 14 residues. CDR3 sequence reads: CATRQGMNNSPLHF. The CDR3 nucleotides are TGCGCCACCCGACAGGGAATGAATAATTCACCCCTCCACTTT.

This clonotype was seen ten or more times. The V call is TRBV10-3, the J call TRBJ2-1, with D maybe TRBD1 (5 bases). CDR3 length equals 14 residues. Germline CDR1 reads ENHRY; CDR2 reads SYGVKD. V lost 7 bases, J lost 6 bases, and 16 bases lay in between. CDR3 sequence (DNA): TGTGCCATCACCGCAGGGCACCCGGCCAATGAGCAGTTCTTC. Encoded protein: CAITAGHPANEQFF.

This clonotype was counted at least ten times. The chain has TRBV6-1 and TRBJ2-1, with TRBD1 matching 8 bases. The CDR3 totals 14 residues. CDR1 is MNHNS and CDR2 is SASEGT in the germline V gene. With V trimmed by 8 bases and J by 4 bases, 7 bases remained unmatched. CDR3 in DNA: TGTGCCAGCGGCCGGACAGGGACGTACAATGAGCAGTTCTTC. Protein: CASGRTGTYNEQFF.

Sample share makes this clonotype medium-sized. The rearrangement links TRBV11-1 to TRBJ2-2; 9 bases fit TRBD1. The CDR3 covers 14 residues. Germline V gene data show CDR1 as SGHAT and CDR2 as FQDESV (reference sequence). The V segment lost 5 bases and the J segment 7 bases; nucleotides outside the gene matches: 5. This chain's CDR3 is CASSNRGLNGELFF. The CDR3 coding sequence is TGTGCCAGCAGCAACAGGGGGCTAAACGGGGAGCTGTTTTTT.

There are a few counts of this clonotype. The chain combines TRBV12-3 or TRBV12-4 with TRBJ1-1; 9 nucleotides align to TRBD1. The V and J ends lost 2 bases and 1 base, in that order; junction bases with no gene match: 5. The CDR3 length is 16 residues. The CDR3 here is CASSLSPGQGNTEAFF. The CDR3 coding sequence is TGTGCCAGCAGTTTATCCCCGGGACAGGGGAACACTGAAGCTTTCTTT.

Note on this clonotype: Since a much larger clone is just one base distant, this may be a read error. No conserved phenylalanine or tryptophan is present at the end of the CDR3, so a read error is the likely explanation. The chain recombines TRBV29-1 with TRBJ1-1, with D unclear. Germline assignment: CDR1 SQVTM and CDR2 ANQGSEA. V was trimmed by 5 bases and J by 1 base, leaving 17 bases between them. The CDR3 is 15 amino acids. CDR3 sequence (DNA): TGCAGCGTTTCCCGACACCTCTCTAAGAACACTGAAGCTTTCTTA. Protein: CSVSRHLSKNTEAFL.

The chain employs TRBV7-2 and TRBJ1-2; D remains ambiguous. CDR3 length: 12 amino acids. The V gene's germline CDR1 is SGHTA and CDR2 FQGNSA. V was cut by 3 bases and J by 10 bases, with 12 bases left in between. The CDR3 sequence: CASSFAGTDYTF. The CDR3 DNA follows: TGTGCCAGCAGCTTTGCAGGAACTGACTACACCTTC.

This clonotype was seen only once. The CDR3 protein is CASSITSGTDTQYF. The CDR3 bases are TGTGCCAGCAGTATTACCAGCGGCACAGATACGCAGTATTTT. The V and J genes are TRBV12-3 or TRBV12-4 and TRBJ2-3; D unclear. The ends were cut back, 5 bases at V and 1 base at J, with 10 bases in the middle. The CDR3 totals 14 residues.

In DNA form, the CDR3 reads TGTGCCAGCAGTTACTCCAGGGCGAATCAGCCCCAGCATTTT. Protein: CASSYSRANQPQHF. The chain is built from TRBV6-5 and TRBJ1-5, with a possible D match to TRBD1 (5 bases). There are 14 residues in the CDR3. V shed 0 bases and J shed 4 bases, with 7 bases lying between them. Germline V lookup: CDR1 MNHEY, CDR2 SVGAGI.

This clonotype has only a few counts. This chain connects TRBV6-1 to TRBJ2-5, with D possibly being TRBD2 (6 bases). Looked up from germline, CDR1 is MNHNS and CDR2 is SASEGT. The V gene lost 2 bases and the J gene lost 4 bases, with 20 bases spanning the gap. CDR3 length: 17 amino acids. The CDR3 spells CASSEKRRGGSSETQYF. The CDR3 bases are TGTGCCAGCAGTGAAAAACGCCGGGGAGGATCGTCAGAGACCCAGTACTTC.

This clonotype is labeled medium-sized. The chain uses TRBV6-5 and TRBJ2-1, with D possibly being TRBD2 (5 bases). V lost 0 bases, J lost 4 bases, and 7 bases lay in between. There are 14 residues in the CDR3. From germline, CDR1 is MNHEY and CDR2 SVGAGI. The CDR3 DNA is TGTGCCAGCAGTTACTCGAGGGCTTACAATGAGCAGTTCTTC. Protein sequence: CASSYSRAYNEQFF.

The chain carries TRBV7-9 and TRBJ1-2; 7 nucleotides agree with TRBD1. V trimming: 2 bases; J trimming: 8 bases; junction bases outside the gene matches: 11. The CDR3 loop spans 15 amino acids. Germline-derived CDR1 and CDR2 are SEHNR and FQNEAQ (reference sequence). The CDR3 reads CASSLSSGVGGGYTF. Here the CDR3 DNA reads TGTGCCAGCAGCTTAAGTTCCGGTGTAGGGGGCGGCTACACCTTC.

This clonotype is medium-sized by share. V and J are TRBV11-3 and TRBJ2-2; either TRBD1 or TRBD2 may fit D (5 bases each). Germline V gene sequence: CDR1 SGHNT, CDR2 YENEEA. The V end lost 4 bases, the J end lost 7 bases, and 13 bases lay between the germline ends. The CDR3 has 14 amino acids. CDR3 amino acids: CASSSIRGLGELFF. The CDR3 region has the DNA TGTGCCAGCAGCTCAATCCGGGGCCTCGGGGAGCTGTTTTTT. The whole variable domain, remainder taken from reference TRBV11-3 and TRBJ2-2, is EAGVVQSPRYKIIEKKQPVAFWCNPISGHNTLYWYLQNLGQGPELLIRYENEEAVDDSQLPKDRFSAERLKGVDSTLKIQPAELGDSAVYLCASSSIRGLGELFFGEGSRLTVL.

The gene calls are TRBV10-3 and TRBJ1-6; D is unresolved. The V gene's germline CDR1 is ENHRY and CDR2 SYGVKD. This CDR3 has 15 residues. The V and J ends lost 2 bases and 0 bases respectively, with 5 bases between them. The CDR3 loop is CAISERVSYNSPLHF. CDR3 DNA: TGTGCCATCAGTGAGCGGGTCTCCTATAATTCACCCCTCCACTTT.

The chain uses TRBV6-6 and TRBJ2-7, with D hard to call. V was trimmed by 5 bases and J by 0 bases, leaving 8 bases between them. Germline CDR1 is MNHNY and CDR2 is SVGAGI (reference sequence). The CDR3 is made up of 13 amino acids. Written as DNA, the CDR3 is TGTGCCAGCAGTCGTGCCAGCTCCTACGAGCAGTACTTC. Its protein is CASSRASSYEQYF.